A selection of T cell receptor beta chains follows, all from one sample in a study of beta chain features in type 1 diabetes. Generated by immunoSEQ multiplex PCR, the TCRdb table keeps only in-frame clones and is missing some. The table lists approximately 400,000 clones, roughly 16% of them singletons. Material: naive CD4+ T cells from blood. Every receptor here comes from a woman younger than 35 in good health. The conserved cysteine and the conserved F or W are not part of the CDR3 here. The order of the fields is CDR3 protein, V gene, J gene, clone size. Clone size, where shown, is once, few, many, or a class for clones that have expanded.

ASSAPSSGTSGSLH	TRBV9	TRBJ2-5	-
ATSRVGNRDVLT	TRBV15	TRBJ2-6	-
ASSPDRSTDTQY	TRBV14	TRBJ2-3	few
SVAGLSGNTIY	TRBV29-1	TRBJ1-3	few
ASSFGDRGYGYT	TRBV7-9	TRBJ1-2	-
ATSRGQYQETQY	TRBV15	TRBJ2-5	few
ASSPGTSGATYNEQF	TRBV28	TRBJ2-1	few
ASSTIQGSNQPQH	TRBV19	TRBJ1-5	few
ASSTDRSSYNEQF	TRBV5-1	TRBJ2-1	few
ASSLLDRGKFHYGYT	TRBV27	TRBJ1-2	-
ASRTSGHTDTQY	TRBV5-1	TRBJ2-3	few
ASSVTGGTGANVLT	TRBV9	TRBJ2-6	few
ASSPRGDYGYT	TRBV18	TRBJ1-2	-
AWSVHFSDQPQH	TRBV30	TRBJ1-5	-
ASSYSASGGETQY	TRBV6-6	TRBJ2-5	few
ASSFSGVETQY	TRBV28	TRBJ2-5	few
AWSVRGNNEQF	TRBV30	TRBJ2-1	few
ASSQDRNREWGTDTQY	TRBV4-2	TRBJ2-3	-
AWRGGRGNYNEQF	TRBV30	TRBJ2-1	few
ASSQAVTGSPSTGYGYT	TRBV4-1	TRBJ1-2	-
ASSSGTGSDEQY	TRBV7-9	TRBJ2-7	-
ASSPQPGEDQPQH	TRBV5-1	TRBJ1-5	few
ASSAALLGPVGAIEQF	TRBV9	TRBJ2-1	-
ASRGTGIYEKLF	TRBV28	TRBJ1-4	-